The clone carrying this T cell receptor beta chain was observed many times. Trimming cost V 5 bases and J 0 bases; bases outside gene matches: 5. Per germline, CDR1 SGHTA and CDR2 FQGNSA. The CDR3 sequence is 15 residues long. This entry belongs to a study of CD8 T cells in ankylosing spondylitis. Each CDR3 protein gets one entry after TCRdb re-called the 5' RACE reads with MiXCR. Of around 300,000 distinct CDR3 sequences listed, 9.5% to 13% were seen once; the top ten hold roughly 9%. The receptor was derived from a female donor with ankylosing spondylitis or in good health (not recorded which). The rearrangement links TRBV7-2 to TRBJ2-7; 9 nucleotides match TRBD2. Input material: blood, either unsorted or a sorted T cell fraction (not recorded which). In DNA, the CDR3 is TGTGCCAGCAGCCTGACTAGCGGAAGCTCCTACGAGCAGTACTTC. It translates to CASSLTSGSSYEQYF.